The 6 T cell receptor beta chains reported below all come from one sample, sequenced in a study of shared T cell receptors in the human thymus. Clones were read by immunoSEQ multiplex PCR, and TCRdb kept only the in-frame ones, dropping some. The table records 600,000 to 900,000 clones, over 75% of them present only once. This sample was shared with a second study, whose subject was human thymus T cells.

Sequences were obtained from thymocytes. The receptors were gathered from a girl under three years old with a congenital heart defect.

CDR3 sequence: CASSRTGDSNQPQHF. The CDR3 region has the DNA TGTGCCAGCAGCCGGACAGGGGATAGCAATCAGCCCCAGCATTTT. The chain recombines TRBV6-1 with TRBJ1-5; 9 bases map to TRBD1. The CDR3 covers 15 residues. CDR1 is MNHNS, CDR2 SASEGT, per germline. The V gene end was trimmed by 6 bases and the J gene end by 0 bases; junction bases not matched to a gene: 3.

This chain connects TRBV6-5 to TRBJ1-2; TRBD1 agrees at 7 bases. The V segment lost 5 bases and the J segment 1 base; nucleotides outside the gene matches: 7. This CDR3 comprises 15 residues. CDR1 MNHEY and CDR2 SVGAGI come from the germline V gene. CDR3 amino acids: CASSTGTVFNYGYTF. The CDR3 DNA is TGTGCCAGCAGTACAGGGACAGTATTTAACTATGGCTACACCTTC.

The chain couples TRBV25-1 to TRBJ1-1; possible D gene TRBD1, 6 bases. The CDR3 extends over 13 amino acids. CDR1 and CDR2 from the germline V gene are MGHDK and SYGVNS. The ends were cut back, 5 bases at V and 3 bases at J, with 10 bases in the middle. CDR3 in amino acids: CASSTPGDTEAFF. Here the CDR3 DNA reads TGTGCCAGCAGTACCCCAGGGGACACTGAAGCTTTCTTT.

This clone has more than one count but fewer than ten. CDR3 in amino acids: CARSLSGNYGYTF. The CDR3 DNA is TGTGCCAGAAGCTTATCAGGGAACTATGGCTACACCTTC. The genes are TRBV5-3 and TRBJ1-2; a weak D match, TRBD1 (5 bases). TRBV5-3 is labeled an ORF, and its function is uncertain. V lost 2 bases and J 2 bases, leaving 7 bases between the germline ends. CDR3 length: 13 amino acids.

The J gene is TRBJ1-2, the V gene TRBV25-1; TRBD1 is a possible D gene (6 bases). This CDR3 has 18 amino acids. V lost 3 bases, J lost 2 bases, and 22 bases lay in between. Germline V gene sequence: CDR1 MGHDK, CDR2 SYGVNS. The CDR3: CASSDKDGDRFLNYGYTF. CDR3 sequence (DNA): TGTGCCAGCAGTGATAAAGACGGAGACAGGTTCCTGAACTATGGCTACACCTTC.

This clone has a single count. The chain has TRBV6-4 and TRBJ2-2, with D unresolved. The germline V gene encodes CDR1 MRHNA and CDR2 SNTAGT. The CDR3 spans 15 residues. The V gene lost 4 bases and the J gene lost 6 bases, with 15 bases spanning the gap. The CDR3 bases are TGTGCCAGCAGTGCAACTATTTTCAAGGCCGGGGAGCTGTTTTTT. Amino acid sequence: CASSATIFKAGELFF.